What follows are 4 T cell receptor beta chains derived from one specimen sequenced in a study of multiple sclerosis patients with progressive multifocal leukoencephalopathy. Specified time point: before natalizumab initiation. Libraries were prepared by immunoSEQ multiplex PCR; TCRdb keeps only in-frame clonotypes and omits some of them. The sample consists of roughly 30,000 clones, more than 75% of them appearing once. Material for sequencing was PBMCs. These receptors were obtained from a human donor with multiple sclerosis.

The chain employs TRBV5-1 and TRBJ1-2; possible D gene TRBD1, 5 bases. CDR1 is SGHRS, CDR2 YFSETQ, per germline. Trimming cost V 0 bases and J 5 bases, with 8 bases left between them. The CDR3 has 13 residues. The CDR3 is CASSLGQTYGYTF. CDR3 nucleotides: TGCGCCAGCAGCTTGGGACAGACGTATGGCTACACCTTC.

The genes are TRBV6-6 and TRBJ1-3, with unresolved D. Germline CDR1 reads MNHNY; CDR2 reads SVGAGI (reference sequence). This CDR3 is 15 amino acids long. Trimming stripped 3 bases from V and 4 bases from J, with 13 bases between. The CDR3 here is CASSYLDPAGNTIYF. CDR3 in DNA: TGTGCCAGCAGTTATTTGGATCCCGCCGGAAACACCATATATTTT.

V and J are TRBV9 and TRBJ2-7, with D possibly being TRBD2 (5 bases). Germline V lookup: CDR1 SGDLS, CDR2 YYNGEE. CDR3 length equals 15 residues. The V gene lost 4 bases and the J gene lost 0 bases, with 14 bases spanning the gap. This CDR3 reads CASSPGVSPSYEQYF. The CDR3 nucleotides read TGTGCCAGCAGCCCCGGGGTCAGCCCCTCCTACGAGCAGTACTTC.

The chain is built from TRBV2 and TRBJ2-2; TRBD1 matches 7 bases. V lost 6 bases, J lost 4 bases, and 5 bases stayed unmatched. The CDR3 consists of 14 residues. Germline V CDR1 and CDR2: SNHLY, FYNNEI. The CDR3 DNA reads TGTGCCAGCAGGATGGGACAGCTCACCGGGGAGCTGTTTTTT. As protein: CASRMGQLTGELFF.